This record concerns one T cell receptor (beta chain) sequence. The antigen is undetermined. This CDR3 has 16 residues. Germline V gene sequence: CDR1 MDHEN, CDR2 SYDVKM. V dropped 5 bases and J dropped 0; count of bases not matched to a gene: 6. Using immunoSEQ multiplex PCR, the repertoire was profiled, and TCRdb retains in-frame clones only, with some absent. The sample shows about 150,000 clones, roughly 88% of them seen only once. The data were obtained in a study of T cell responses to AZD1222 COVID-19 vaccine. Overall study: Second-dose intervals of approximately 4 or approximately 12 weeks were pooled.

Broader study findings: Increases in Spike-specific TCR breadth and depth were seen after two AZD1222 doses. There were mostly white British donors and more females than males, and clonal diversity was possibly underestimated. Targeting of unmutated variant regions was reportedly seen in nearly half of spike-specific TCRs.

The origin of this receptor is an adult in good health. V is TRBV28 and J is TRBJ1-3; the match to TRBD1 covers 8 bases. Sequenced material: peripheral blood, taken on day 0 of AZD1222 vaccination. DNA of the CDR3: TGTGCCAGCAGTCCAGGGGGCGTCCCCTCTGGAAACACCATATATTTT. It translates to CASSPGGVPSGNTIYF.